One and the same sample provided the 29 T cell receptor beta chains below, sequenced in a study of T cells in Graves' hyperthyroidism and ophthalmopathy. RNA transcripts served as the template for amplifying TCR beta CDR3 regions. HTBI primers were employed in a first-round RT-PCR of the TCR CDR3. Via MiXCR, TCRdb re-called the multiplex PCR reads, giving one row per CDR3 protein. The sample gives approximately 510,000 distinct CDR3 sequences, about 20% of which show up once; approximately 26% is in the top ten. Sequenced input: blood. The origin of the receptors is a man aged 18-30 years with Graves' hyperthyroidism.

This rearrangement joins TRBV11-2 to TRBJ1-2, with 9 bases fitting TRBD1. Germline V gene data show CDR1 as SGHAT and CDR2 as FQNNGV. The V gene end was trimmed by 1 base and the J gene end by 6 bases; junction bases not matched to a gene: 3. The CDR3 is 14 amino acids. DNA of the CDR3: TGTGCCAGCAGCTTAGTTCGACAGGGGGATGGCTACACCTTC. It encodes CASSLVRQGDGYTF.

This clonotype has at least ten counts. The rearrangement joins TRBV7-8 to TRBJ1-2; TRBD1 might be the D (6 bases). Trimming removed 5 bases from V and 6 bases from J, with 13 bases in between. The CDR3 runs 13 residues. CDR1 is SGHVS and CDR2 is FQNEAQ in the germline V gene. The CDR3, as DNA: TGTGCCAGCAGCGCAACGGGGGCAAATGGCTACACCTTC. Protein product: CASSATGANGYTF.

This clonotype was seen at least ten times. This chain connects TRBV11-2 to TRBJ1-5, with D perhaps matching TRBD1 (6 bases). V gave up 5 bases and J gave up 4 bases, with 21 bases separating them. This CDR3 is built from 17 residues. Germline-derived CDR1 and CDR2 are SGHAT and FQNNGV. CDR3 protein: CASSPEVGATANQPQHF. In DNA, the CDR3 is TGTGCCAGCAGCCCCGAGGTGGGGGCCACAGCTAATCAGCCCCAGCATTTT.

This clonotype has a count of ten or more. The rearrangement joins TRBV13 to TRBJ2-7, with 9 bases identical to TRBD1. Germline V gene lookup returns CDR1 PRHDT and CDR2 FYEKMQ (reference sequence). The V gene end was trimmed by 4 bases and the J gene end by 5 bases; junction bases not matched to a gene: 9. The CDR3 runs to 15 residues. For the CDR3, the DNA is TGTGCCAGCAGCTCCCACCCACAGGGGGCGAACGAGCAGTACTTC. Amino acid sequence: CASSSHPQGANEQYF.

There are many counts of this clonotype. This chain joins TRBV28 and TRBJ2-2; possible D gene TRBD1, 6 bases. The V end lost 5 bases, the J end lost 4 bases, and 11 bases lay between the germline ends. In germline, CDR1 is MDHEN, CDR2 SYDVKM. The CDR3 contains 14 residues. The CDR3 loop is CASSRGSSTGELFF. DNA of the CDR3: TGTGCCAGCAGTAGGGGGTCGAGCACCGGGGAGCTGTTTTTT.

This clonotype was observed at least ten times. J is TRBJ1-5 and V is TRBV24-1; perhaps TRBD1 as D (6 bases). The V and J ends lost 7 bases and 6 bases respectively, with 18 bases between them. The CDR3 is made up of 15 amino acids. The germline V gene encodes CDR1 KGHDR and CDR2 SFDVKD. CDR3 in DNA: TGTGCCACCAGCGCTTGGGGGCCCGGGTTTCAGCCCCAGCATTTT. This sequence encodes CATSAWGPGFQPQHF.

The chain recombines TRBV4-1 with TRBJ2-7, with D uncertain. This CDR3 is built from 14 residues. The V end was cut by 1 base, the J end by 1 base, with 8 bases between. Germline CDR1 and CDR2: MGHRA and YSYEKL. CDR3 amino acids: CASSQVLSSYEQYF. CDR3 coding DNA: TGCGCCAGCAGCCAAGTGTTGTCGTCCTACGAGCAGTACTTC.

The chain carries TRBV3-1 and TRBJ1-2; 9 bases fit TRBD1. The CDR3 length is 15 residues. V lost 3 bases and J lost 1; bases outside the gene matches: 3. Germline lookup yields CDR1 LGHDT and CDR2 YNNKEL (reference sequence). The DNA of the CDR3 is TGTGCCAGCAGCCACCGACAGGGGGTTAACTATGGCTACACCTTC. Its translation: CASSHRQGVNYGYTF. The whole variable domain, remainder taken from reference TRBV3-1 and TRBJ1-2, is DTAVSQTPKYLVTQMGNDKSIKCEQNLGHDTMYWYKQDSKKFLKIMFSYNNKELIINETVPNRFSPKSPDKAHLNLHINSLELGDSAVYFCASSHRQGVNYGYTFGSGTRLTVV.

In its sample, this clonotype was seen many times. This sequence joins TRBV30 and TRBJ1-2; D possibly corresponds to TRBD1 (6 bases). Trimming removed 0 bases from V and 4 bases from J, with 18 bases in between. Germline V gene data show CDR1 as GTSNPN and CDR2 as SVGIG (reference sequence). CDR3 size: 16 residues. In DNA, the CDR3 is TGTGCCTGGAGTGTACCGGGGACAAGCAATACCTATGGCTACACCTTC. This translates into CAWSVPGTSNTYGYTF.

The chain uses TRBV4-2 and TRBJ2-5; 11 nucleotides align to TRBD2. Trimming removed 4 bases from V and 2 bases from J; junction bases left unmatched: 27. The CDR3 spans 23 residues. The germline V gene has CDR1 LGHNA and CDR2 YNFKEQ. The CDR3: CASSPDGWLAGGQLKQRQETQYF. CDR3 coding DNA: TGTGCCAGCAGCCCCGATGGTTGGCTAGCGGGAGGCCAACTAAAACAACGACAAGAGACCCAGTACTTC.

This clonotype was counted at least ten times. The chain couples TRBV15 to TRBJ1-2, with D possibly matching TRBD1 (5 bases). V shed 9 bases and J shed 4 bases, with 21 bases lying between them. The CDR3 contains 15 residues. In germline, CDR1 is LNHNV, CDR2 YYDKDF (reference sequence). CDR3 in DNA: TGTGCCACGCAACAGGAGACGTTAGCTAGCTATGGCTACACCTTC. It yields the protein CATQQETLASYGYTF.

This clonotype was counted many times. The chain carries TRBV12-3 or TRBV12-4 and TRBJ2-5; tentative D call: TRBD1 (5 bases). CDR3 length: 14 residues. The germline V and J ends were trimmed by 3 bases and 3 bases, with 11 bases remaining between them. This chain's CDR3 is CASSFYRREETQYF. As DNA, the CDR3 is TGTGCCAGCAGTTTTTACCGCAGGGAAGAGACCCAGTACTTC.

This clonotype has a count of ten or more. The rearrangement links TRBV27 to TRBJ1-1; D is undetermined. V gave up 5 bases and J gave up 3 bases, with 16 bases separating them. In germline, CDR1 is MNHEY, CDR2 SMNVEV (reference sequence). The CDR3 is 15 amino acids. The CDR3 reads CASSPTTRRHTEAFF. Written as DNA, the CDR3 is TGTGCCAGCAGTCCCACGACCAGAAGACACACTGAAGCTTTCTTT.

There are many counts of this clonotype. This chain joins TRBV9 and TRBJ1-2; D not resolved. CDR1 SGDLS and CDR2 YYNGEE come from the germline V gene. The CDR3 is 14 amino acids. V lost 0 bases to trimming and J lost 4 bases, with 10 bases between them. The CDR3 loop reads CASSVEAATYGYTF. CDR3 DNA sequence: TGTGCCAGCAGCGTAGAGGCGGCCACCTATGGCTACACCTTC.

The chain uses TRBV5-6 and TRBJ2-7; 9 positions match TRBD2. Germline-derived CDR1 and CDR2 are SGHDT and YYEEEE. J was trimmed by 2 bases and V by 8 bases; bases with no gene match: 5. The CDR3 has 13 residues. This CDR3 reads CASRLADTYEQYF. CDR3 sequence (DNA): TGTGCCAGTCGACTAGCGGATACCTACGAGCAGTACTTC.

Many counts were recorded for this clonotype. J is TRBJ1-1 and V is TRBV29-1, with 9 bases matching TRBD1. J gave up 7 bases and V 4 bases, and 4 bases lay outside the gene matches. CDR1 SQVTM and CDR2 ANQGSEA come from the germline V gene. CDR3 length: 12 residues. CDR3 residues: CSVGTGDVEAFF. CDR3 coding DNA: TGCAGCGTTGGGACAGGGGACGTTGAAGCTTTCTTT.

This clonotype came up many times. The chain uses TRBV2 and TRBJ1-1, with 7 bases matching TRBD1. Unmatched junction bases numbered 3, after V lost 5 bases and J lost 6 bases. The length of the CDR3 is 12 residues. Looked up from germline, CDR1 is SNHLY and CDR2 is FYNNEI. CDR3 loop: CASSKGAAEAFF. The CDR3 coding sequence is TGTGCCAGCAGTAAGGGGGCGGCTGAAGCTTTCTTT. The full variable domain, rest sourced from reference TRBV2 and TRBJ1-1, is EPEVTQTPSHQVTQMGQEVILRCVPISNHLYFYWYRQILGQKVEFLVSFYNNEISEKSEIFDDQFSVERPDGSNFTLKIRSTKLEDSAMYFCASSKGAAEAFFGQGTRLTVV.

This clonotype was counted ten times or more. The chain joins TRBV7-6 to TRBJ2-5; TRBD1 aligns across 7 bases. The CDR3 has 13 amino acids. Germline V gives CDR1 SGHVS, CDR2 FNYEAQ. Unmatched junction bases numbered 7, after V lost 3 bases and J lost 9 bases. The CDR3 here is CASSFGQGVAQYF. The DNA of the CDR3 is TGTGCCAGCAGCTTCGGCCAGGGGGTGGCCCAGTACTTC.

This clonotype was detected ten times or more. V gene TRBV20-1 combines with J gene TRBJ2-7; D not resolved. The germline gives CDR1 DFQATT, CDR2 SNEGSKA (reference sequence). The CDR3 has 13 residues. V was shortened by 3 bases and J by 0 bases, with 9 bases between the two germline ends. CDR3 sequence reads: CSARSRSSYEQYF. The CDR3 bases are TGCAGTGCTAGGTCCAGGAGCTCCTACGAGCAGTACTTC.

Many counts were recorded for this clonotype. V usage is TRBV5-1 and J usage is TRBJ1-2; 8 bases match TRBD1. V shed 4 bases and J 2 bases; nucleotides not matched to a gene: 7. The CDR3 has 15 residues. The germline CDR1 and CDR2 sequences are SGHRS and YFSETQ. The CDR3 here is CASSPFRDRNYGYTF. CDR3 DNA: TGCGCCAGCAGCCCCTTCCGGGACAGGAACTATGGCTACACCTTC.

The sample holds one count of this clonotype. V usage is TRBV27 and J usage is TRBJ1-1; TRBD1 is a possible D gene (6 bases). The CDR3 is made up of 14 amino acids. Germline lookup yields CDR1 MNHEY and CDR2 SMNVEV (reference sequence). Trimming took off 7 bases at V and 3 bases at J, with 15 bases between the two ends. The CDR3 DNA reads TGTGCCAGCAAATTATGGGACACAGACACTGAAGCTTTCTTT. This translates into CASKLWDTDTEAFF.

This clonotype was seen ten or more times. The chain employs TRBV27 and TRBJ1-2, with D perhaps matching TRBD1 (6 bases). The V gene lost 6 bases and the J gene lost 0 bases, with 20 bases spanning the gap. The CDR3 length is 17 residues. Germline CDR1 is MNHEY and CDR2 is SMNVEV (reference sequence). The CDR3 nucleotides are TGTGCCAGCAGATCCACTTGGGGGCGAGGGGCTAACTATGGCTACACCTTC. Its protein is CASRSTWGRGANYGYTF.

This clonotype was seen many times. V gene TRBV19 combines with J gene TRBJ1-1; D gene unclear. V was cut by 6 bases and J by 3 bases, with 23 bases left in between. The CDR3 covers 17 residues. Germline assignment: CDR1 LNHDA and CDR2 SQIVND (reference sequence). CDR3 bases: TGTGCCAGTAGCATTCCGCCCCGGCCGGCACGGTACACTGAAGCTTTCTTT. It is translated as CASSIPPRPARYTEAFF.

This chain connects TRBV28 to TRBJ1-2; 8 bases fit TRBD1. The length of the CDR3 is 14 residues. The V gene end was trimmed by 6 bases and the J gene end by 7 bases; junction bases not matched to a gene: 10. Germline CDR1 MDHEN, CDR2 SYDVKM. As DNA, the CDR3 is TGTGCCAGCAGGCCGGGACAGGCTTTGCTTGGCTACACCTTC. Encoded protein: CASRPGQALLGYTF.

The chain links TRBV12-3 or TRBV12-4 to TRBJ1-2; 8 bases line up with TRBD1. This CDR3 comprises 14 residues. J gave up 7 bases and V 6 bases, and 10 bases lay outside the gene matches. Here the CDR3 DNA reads TGTGCCAGCAGAGAAACAGGGGGTAGGGGTGGCTACACCTTC. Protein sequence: CASRETGGRGGYTF.

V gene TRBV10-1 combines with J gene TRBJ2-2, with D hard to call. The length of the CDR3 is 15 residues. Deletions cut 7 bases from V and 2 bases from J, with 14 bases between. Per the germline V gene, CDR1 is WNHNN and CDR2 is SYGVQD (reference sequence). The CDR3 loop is CASTERVINTGELFF. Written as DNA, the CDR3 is TGCGCCAGCACGGAAAGGGTCATAAACACCGGGGAGCTGTTTTTT.

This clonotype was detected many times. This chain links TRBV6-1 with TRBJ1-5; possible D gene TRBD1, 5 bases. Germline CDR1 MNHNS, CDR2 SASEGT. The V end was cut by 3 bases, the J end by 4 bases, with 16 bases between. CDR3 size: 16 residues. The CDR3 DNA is TGTGCCAGCAGTGAGTGGTGGGACGCAATAAATCAGCCCCAGCATTTT. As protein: CASSEWWDAINQPQHF.

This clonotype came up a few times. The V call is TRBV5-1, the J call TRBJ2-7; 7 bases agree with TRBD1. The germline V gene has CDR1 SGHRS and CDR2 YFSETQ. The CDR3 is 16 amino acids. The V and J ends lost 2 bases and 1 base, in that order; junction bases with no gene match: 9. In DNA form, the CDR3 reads TGCGCCAGCAGCTTCCTCAGACAGGGCCCTTCCTACGAGCAGTACTTC. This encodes CASSFLRQGPSYEQYF.

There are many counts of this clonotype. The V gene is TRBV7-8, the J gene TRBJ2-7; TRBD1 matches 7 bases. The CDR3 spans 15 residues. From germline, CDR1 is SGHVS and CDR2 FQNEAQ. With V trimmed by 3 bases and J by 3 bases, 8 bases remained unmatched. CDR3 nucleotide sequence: TGTGCCAGCAGCTTCTCAGAGGCAGGGGGCTACGAGCAGTACTTC. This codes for CASSFSEAGGYEQYF.